This T cell receptor (beta chain) was profiled in a study of early T cells in non-severe SARS-CoV-2 infection. Study in general: Investigators sequenced bulk RNA drawn from unsorted whole blood, and chains remained unpaired. Whole-study findings and limits: Clonotype matching in VDJdb favored anti-spike CD8 responses and did not capture private and CD4 specificities.

The protocol attached unique molecular identifiers to individual cDNA molecules. TCRdb reprocessed the 5' RACE reads via MiXCR and lists one record per CDR3 protein. The sample lists some 70,000 distinct CDR3 sequences, 12% occurring once. In its sample, this clonotype was seen many times. The antigen remains unidentified. This receptor was obtained from an adult who was a healthcare worker with PCR-confirmed SARS-CoV-2 infection or an uninfected control (not recorded which). Sequencing was done on a sample of whole blood.

The CDR3 region is CAWSRRGLAGYNEQFF. For the CDR3, the DNA is TGTGCCTGGAGCCGAAGGGGACTAGCGGGATACAATGAGCAGTTCTTC. The chain is built from TRBV30 and TRBJ2-1; 13 nucleotides line up with TRBD2. V was pared by 3 bases and J by 4 bases, with 6 bases of the junction left unmatched. Germline V lookup: CDR1 GTSNPN, CDR2 SVGIG (reference sequence). The CDR3 sequence is 16 residues long.